Detailed here is one T cell receptor (beta chain). It lacks a known antigen. The sample holds no much larger clone one base away, and base qualities are not on file. This specimen belongs to a study of a mutant IDH1 vaccine in newly diagnosed glioma (dated by TCRdb to the early 2020s). The study in broad terms: Of the approximately 30 treated patients, about 60% were male and 37.5% were female, and the mean age was approximately 40 years. Peripheral blood samples were drawn at six visits, namely V03 (baseline), V05, V07, V10, V12 and V13. For exploratory analyses, longitudinal TCRB deep sequencing was carried out in 25 treated patients wherever samples were available. Prior to enrollment, standard therapy consisting of radiotherapy alone, temozolomide alone, or radiochemotherapy with temozolomide had been administered to patients, with the combination being received by most patients.

CDR1 ENHRY and CDR2 SYGVKD were looked up in the germline V gene. From the cysteine up to the phenylalanine, the CDR3 has a length of 13 residues. Left in the record is the CDR3 DNA by itself, 39 bases read in frame from the first base. A distance of 9 bases separates the germline ends of V and J, which lose 4 bases and 5 bases respectively. Study-wide conclusions, independent of this receptor: Changes in the top peripheral T cell clonotypes picked up by TCRB sequencing did not appear to be linked to pseudoprogression. Availability determined which PBMC samples were chosen for TCRB deep sequencing. According to the authors, sample limitations meant that analyses of patient blood samples could not be reproduced. Across multiple MHC alleles, vaccine-induced immune responses were seen in around 93% of patients.

The sample's time point label, in plain terms: baseline, week 1 (first vaccination visit). Taken with the paper, the label for treatment or condition translates to: pre-vaccination baseline after standard-of-care therapy. All donors had newly diagnosed IDH1-mutant astrocytomas of WHO grade 3 or 4 that showed loss of nuclear ATRX. The samples were drawn from NOA16, a multicentre, single-arm, open-label phase I trial in Germany that tested a mutant IDH1 peptide vaccine in humans for the first time. Blood drawn at visit V03 was used as the baseline sample for immunogenicity testing. Genomic DNA for TCRB sequencing was isolated from EDTA blood with the DNeasy Blood and Tissue Kit. Libraries were prepared through the immunoSEQ multiplex PCR assay. Following the manufacturer's protocol, the hsTCRB Kit was used to amplify rearranged TCR beta chain sequences. TCRB libraries were sequenced on an Illumina MiSeq. The authors' pipeline ran thus. Demultiplexing, trimming and gene mapping were performed with the kit vendor's proprietary platform. Imported from immuneACCESS, the table was reduced by TCRdb to in-frame sequences with V and J called. These copies leave out some clones; in studies compared against another copy, an unresolved V gene accounts for under half, and the cause of the remainder is not known. V and J calls and clone size are as listed in that table; D and trimming were resolved from the DNA. This sample holds 30,000 to 40,000 clones; around four fifths were observed only once. Roughly 9.1% of the sample is in the top ten clones.

The chain employs TRBV10-3 and TRBJ1-5; the D segment could be TRBD1, given 5 matching bases. The source was PBMCs, collected from a glioma patient treated with radiotherapy, temozolomide or both. This TCR came from a middle-aged man with glioma. Some clones in this sample may be carry-over from other donors' samples. The CDR3 amino acid sequence is: CAISGGRDQPQHF. The nucleotides read TGTGCCATCAGTGGGGGCAGGGATCAGCCCCAGCATTTT.